The entry that follows covers one T cell receptor (beta chain) sequence. Its antigen is unknown. This CDR3 comprises 14 residues. V was pared by 3 bases and J by 2 bases, with 11 bases between. Germline values: CDR1 SGHTA, CDR2 FQGNSA. The sample originates from a study of shared clonotypes between healthy human individuals. Only in-frame clones appear in the TCRdb table, and some are missing; sequencing was by immunoSEQ multiplex PCR. The sample has 1.5 million to 2.5 million clones, roughly 95% seen once; the top ten hold 0.95% to 1.5%. Broader study findings: Naive CD4 clonotypes were shared across several donors at 4.5% to 6%.

Naive CD8 isolation took CD45RO-negative cells positively selected for CCR7 and excluded terminally differentiated effector memory CD45RA+ cells. The receptor was derived from a man aged 18 to 29 in good health. Sample: naive CD8+ T cells sorted from blood. The chain joins TRBV7-2 to TRBJ2-7; a possible D gene is TRBD1 (6 bases). The CDR3 reads CASSFFQGPYEQYF. The CDR3 DNA reads as TGTGCCAGCAGCTTCTTCCAGGGGCCCTACGAGCAGTACTTC.